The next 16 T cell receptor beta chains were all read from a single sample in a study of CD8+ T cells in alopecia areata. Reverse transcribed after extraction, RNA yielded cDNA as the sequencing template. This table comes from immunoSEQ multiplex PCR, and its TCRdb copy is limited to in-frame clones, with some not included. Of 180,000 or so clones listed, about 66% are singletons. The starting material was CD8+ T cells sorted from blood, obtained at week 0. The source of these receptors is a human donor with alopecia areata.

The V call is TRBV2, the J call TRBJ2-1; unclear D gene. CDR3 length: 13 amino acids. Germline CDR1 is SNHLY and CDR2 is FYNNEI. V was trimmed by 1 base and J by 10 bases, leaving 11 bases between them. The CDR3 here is CASSEGAAWEQFF. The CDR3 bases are TGTGCCAGCAGTGAAGGTGCCGCGTGGGAGCAGTTCTTC. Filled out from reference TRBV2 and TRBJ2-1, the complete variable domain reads EPEVTQTPSHQVTQMGQEVILRCVPISNHLYFYWYRQILGQKVEFLVSFYNNEISEKSEIFDDQFSVERPDGSNFTLKIRSTKLEDSAMYFCASSEGAAWEQFFGPGTRLTVL.

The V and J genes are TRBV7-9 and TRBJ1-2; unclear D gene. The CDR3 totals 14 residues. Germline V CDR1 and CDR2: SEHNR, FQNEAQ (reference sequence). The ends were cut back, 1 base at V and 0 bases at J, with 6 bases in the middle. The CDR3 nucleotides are TGTGCCAGCAGCTTAGGTTCAACTAACTATGGCTACACCTTC. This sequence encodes CASSLGSTNYGYTF.

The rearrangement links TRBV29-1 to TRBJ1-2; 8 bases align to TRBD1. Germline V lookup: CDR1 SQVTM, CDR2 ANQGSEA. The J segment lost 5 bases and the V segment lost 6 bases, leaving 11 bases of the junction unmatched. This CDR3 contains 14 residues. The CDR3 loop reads CSVGQGSPSYGYTF. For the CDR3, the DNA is TGCAGCGTCGGACAGGGTTCCCCCTCTTATGGCTACACCTTC.

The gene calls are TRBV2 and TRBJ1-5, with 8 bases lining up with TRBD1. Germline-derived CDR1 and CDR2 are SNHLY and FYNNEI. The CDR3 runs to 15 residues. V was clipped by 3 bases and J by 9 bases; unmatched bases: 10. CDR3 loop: CASSDFGTGSPPQHF. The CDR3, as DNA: TGTGCCAGCAGTGATTTCGGGACAGGTTCGCCGCCCCAGCATTTT.

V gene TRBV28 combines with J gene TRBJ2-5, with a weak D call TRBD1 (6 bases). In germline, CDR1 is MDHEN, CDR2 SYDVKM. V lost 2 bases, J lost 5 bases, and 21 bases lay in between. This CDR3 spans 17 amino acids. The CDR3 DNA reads TGTGCCAGCAGTTTACCGTCGACAGGAGGTCTGTGGGAGACCCAGTACTTC. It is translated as CASSLPSTGGLWETQYF.

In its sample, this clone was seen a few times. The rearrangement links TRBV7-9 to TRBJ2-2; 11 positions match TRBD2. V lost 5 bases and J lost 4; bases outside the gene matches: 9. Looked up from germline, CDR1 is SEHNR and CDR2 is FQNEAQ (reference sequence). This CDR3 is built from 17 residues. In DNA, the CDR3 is TGTGCCAGCAGCGACAACGGACTAGCGGGCGTCACCGGGGAGCTGTTTTTT. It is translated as CASSDNGLAGVTGELFF.

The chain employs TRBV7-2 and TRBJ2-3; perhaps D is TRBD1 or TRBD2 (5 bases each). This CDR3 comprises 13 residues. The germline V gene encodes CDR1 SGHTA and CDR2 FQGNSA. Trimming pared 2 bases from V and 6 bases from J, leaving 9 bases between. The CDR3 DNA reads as TGTGCCAGCAGCTTATCGGGGCTCGATACGCAGTATTTT. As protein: CASSLSGLDTQYF.

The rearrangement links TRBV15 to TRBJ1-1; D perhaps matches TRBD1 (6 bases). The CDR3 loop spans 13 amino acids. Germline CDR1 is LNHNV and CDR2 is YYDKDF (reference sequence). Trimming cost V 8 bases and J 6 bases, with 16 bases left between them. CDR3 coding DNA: TGTGCCACCGTCGCGGGGGGCTCCGCTGAAGCTTTCTTT. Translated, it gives CATVAGGSAEAFF.

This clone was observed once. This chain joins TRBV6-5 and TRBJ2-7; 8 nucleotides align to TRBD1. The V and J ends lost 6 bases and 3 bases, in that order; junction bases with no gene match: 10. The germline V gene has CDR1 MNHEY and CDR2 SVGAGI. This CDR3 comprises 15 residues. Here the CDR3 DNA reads TGTGCCAGCAGCCCCGGGACAGGACGCCGCTACGAGCAGTACTTC. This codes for CASSPGTGRRYEQYF.

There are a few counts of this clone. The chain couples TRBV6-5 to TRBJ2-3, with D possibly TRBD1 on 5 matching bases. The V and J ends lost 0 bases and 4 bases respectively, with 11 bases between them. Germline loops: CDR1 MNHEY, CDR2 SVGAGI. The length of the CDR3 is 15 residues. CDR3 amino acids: CASSYSLRDADTQYF. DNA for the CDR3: TGTGCCAGCAGTTACTCGCTCAGGGATGCAGATACGCAGTATTTT.

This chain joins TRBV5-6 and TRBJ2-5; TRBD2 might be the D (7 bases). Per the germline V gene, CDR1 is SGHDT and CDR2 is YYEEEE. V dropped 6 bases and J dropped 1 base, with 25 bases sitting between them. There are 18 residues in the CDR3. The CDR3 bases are TGTGCCAGCAACCCCCCCGCCGGGCGGGGGCACCTCCAAGAGACCCAGTACTTC. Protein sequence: CASNPPAGRGHLQETQYF.

In DNA, the CDR3 is TGTGCCAGCAGTGACCACGAGGTAGGGCTGATCCAGTACTTC. Translation: CASSDHEVGLIQYF. This chain joins TRBV6-1 and TRBJ2-5, with no clear D. Germline CDR1 MNHNS, CDR2 SASEGT. V dropped 3 bases and J dropped 10 bases, with 18 bases sitting between them. This CDR3 is 14 amino acids long.

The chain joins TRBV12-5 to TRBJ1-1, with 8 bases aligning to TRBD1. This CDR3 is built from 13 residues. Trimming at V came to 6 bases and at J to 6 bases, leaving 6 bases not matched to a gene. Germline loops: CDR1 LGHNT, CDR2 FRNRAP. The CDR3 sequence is CASGTGQGPEAFF. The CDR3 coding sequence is TGTGCTAGTGGAACCGGACAGGGCCCTGAAGCTTTCTTT.

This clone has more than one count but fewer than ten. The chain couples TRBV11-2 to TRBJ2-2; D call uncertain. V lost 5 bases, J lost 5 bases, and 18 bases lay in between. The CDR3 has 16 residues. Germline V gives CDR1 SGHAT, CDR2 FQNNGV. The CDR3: CASSSLAWAATGELFF. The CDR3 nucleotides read TGTGCCAGCAGCAGCTTGGCGTGGGCTGCGACCGGGGAGCTGTTTTTT.

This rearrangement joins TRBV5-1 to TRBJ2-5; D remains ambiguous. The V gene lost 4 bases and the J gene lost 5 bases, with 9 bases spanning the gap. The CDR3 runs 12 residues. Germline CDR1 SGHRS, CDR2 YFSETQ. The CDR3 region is CASSGRVETQYF. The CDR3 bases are TGCGCCAGCAGCGGAAGGGTGGAGACCCAGTACTTC. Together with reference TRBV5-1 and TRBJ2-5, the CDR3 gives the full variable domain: KAGVTQTPRYLIKTRGQQVTLSCSPISGHRSVSWYQQTPGQGLQFLFEYFSETQRNKGNFPGRFSGRQFSNSRSEMNVSTLELGDSALYLCASSGRVETQYFGPGTRLLVL.

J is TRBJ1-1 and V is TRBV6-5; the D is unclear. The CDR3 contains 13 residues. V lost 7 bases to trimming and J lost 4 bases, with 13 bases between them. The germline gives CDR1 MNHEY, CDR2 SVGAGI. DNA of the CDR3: TGTGCCAGCAACCCAATCGCAGGCACTGAAGCTTTCTTT. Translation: CASNPIAGTEAFF.